One sample yielded the 9 T cell receptor beta chains listed below, sequenced in a study of blood T cells in healthy people across ages. Next came a second PCR, run for about 7 to 12 cycles, which used a sample-barcoded 5' primer along with a J-beta primer mix. MiXCR was run by TCRdb on the 5' RACE reads, yielding one entry per CDR3 protein. The sample shows about 500,000 distinct CDR3 sequences, approximately 25% of them seen only once. These data were also filed under a second study, of T cells of mothers and their children.

Source material: blood. These receptors all stem from a boy between 10 and 17 years old in good health.

In its sample, this clonotype was seen a few times. This chain uses TRBV4-3 with TRBJ1-2; 8 positions match TRBD1. The CDR3 spans 18 residues. Looked up from germline, CDR1 is LGHNA and CDR2 is YSLEER. Unmatched junction bases numbered 13, after V lost 0 bases and J lost 4 bases. DNA for the CDR3: TGCGCCAGCAGCCAAGAGACGCATTTGGACAGGGAATCCTATGGCTACACCTTC. This sequence encodes CASSQETHLDRESYGYTF.

This clonotype was found a few times. The V gene is TRBV28, the J gene TRBJ2-5; D not certain. The DNA end favors TRBJ2-1, so the J call may be wrong. The CDR3 spans 17 residues. Germline-derived CDR1 and CDR2 are MDHEN and SYDVKM. The chain's CDR3 is CASSSGHRAPRPNEQFF. The CDR3 DNA is TGTGCCAGCAGTTCCGGCCACCGGGCCCCCCGGCCGAATGAGCAGTTCTTC.

The chain combines TRBV27 with TRBJ1-2, with D possibly TRBD1 on 5 matching bases. The germline gives CDR1 MNHEY, CDR2 SMNVEV (reference sequence). CDR3 size: 14 residues. V dropped 2 bases and J dropped 6 bases, with 13 bases sitting between them. In DNA form, the CDR3 reads TGTGCCAGCAGTTTAGGGGCAGGTTTCGATGGCTACACCTTC. The encoded protein is CASSLGAGFDGYTF.

The chain uses TRBV20-1 and TRBJ2-3; no clear D. This CDR3 spans 14 amino acids. Germline V gene data show CDR1 as DFQATT and CDR2 as SNEGSKA (reference sequence). The germline V and J ends were trimmed by 3 bases and 4 bases, with 14 bases remaining between them. The CDR3 here is CSASNVPSSDTQYF. DNA of the CDR3: TGCAGTGCTAGCAACGTCCCGTCGTCAGATACGCAGTATTTT.

The chain links TRBV6-2 or TRBV6-3 to TRBJ2-7; D may correspond to TRBD1 or TRBD2 (5 bases each). The V end was cut by 4 bases, the J end by 0 bases, with 13 bases between. This CDR3 comprises 15 residues. Germline values: CDR1 MNHEY, CDR2 SVGEGT. CDR3 sequence: CASSFDGAGSYEQYF. The CDR3 nucleotides are TGTGCCAGCAGTTTCGACGGGGCCGGCTCCTACGAGCAGTACTTC.

V usage is TRBV3-1 and J usage is TRBJ1-2; 8 positions agree with TRBD1. This CDR3 comprises 15 residues. CDR1 LGHDT and CDR2 YNNKEL come from the germline V gene (reference sequence). Trimming at V came to 4 bases and at J to 0 bases, leaving 4 bases not matched to a gene. CDR3 protein: CASSPTGGSNYGYTF. CDR3 coding DNA: TGTGCCAGCAGCCCTACAGGGGGATCTAACTATGGCTACACCTTC.

This clonotype was observed a few times. The chain couples TRBV3-1 to TRBJ1-1; D gene unclear. V was trimmed by 3 bases and J by 10 bases, leaving 12 bases between them. This CDR3 region has 12 residues. Per the germline V gene, CDR1 is LGHDT and CDR2 is YNNKEL (reference sequence). The CDR3 DNA follows: TGTGCCAGCAGCCATGACGAGCGTCGAGCTTTCTTT. Its protein product is CASSHDERRAFF.

The chain recombines TRBV4-1 with TRBJ2-1; TRBD1 is a possible D gene (8 bases). The V gene lost 4 bases and the J gene lost 1 base, with 17 bases spanning the gap. The CDR3 runs to 17 residues. The germline V gene has CDR1 MGHRA and CDR2 YSYEKL. CDR3 amino acids: CASSPKTGGGSYNEQFF. DNA for the CDR3: TGCGCCAGCAGCCCAAAAACAGGGGGGGGATCCTACAATGAGCAGTTCTTC.

This clonotype was counted many times. CDR3 residues: CSARDPVAGGPSAKNIQYF. The CDR3 coding sequence is TGCAGTGCTAGAGATCCGGTAGCGGGGGGGCCGTCGGCCAAAAACATTCAGTACTTC. This chain connects TRBV20-1 to TRBJ2-4, with 11 bases fitting TRBD2. The CDR3 covers 19 residues. From germline, CDR1 is DFQATT and CDR2 SNEGSKA (reference sequence). J was trimmed by 1 base and V by 0 bases; bases with no gene match: 11.